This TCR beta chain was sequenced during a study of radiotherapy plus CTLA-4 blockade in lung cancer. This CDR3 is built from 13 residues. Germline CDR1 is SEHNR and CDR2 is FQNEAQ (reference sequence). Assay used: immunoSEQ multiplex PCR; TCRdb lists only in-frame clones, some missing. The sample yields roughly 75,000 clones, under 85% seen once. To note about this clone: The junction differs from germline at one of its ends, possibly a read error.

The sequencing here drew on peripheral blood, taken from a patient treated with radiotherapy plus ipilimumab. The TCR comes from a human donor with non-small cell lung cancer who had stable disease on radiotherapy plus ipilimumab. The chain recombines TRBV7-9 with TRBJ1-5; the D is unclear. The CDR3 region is CASSSLAGQAQHF. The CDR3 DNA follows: TGTGCCAGCAGCAGCCTGGCGGGTCAGGCCCAGCATTTT.